This T cell receptor (beta chain) was found in a study of OX40 agonist ivuxolimab in advanced cancers. The CDR3 is 12 amino acids. Germline V gene lookup returns CDR1 SGHRS and CDR2 YFSETQ. Trimming took off 1 base at V and 12 bases at J, with 11 bases between the two ends. The table came from immunoSEQ multiplex PCR; TCRdb's copy has only in-frame clones and leaves some out. The repertoire has around 75,000 clones, about 82% of them found once; the top ten carry approximately 1%. Anyone with autoimmune disease history or systemic immunosuppression was excluded. Sequences were derived from CD4+ or CD8+ T cells sorted from blood, sampled in a trial of the OX40 agonist ivuxolimab. The TCR sequence derives from an adult with an advanced solid tumor such as melanoma, head and neck, liver or kidney cancer. This chain links TRBV5-1 with TRBJ2-1; D possibly corresponds to TRBD2 (5 bases). Here the CDR3 DNA reads TGCGCCAGCAGCTTGTCCGAAGGAGGGCAGTTCTTC. Translated, it gives CASSLSEGGQFF.